Given below is one TCR beta chain in context. This sample stems from a study of CD8 T cells in Susac syndrome. Across the whole study: Patients with Susac syndrome, at blood draw, were therapy-naive, on corticosteroids, or on intravenous immunoglobulin alone.

The CDR3 is 10 residues long. Per germline, CDR1 DFQATT and CDR2 SNEGSKA (reference sequence). V was pared by 8 bases and J by 0 bases, with 5 bases between. Sequencing of TCR beta was performed on blood CD8+ T cells and on blood CD4+ T cells. Reverse transcription of roughly 0.45 to 1 ug RNA was performed with random hexamers. Each CDR3 protein gets one entry after TCRdb re-called the immunoSEQ multiplex PCR reads with MiXCR. The sample consists of about 150,000 distinct CDR3 sequences, around 96% of them appearing once. Sample: CD4+ T cells from PBMCs. The chain employs TRBV20-1 and TRBJ2-7; D is uncertain. The receptor's source is a human donor with Susac syndrome. As DNA, the CDR3 is TGCAGTCGTAGCTCCTACGAGCAGTACTTC. It encodes CSRSSYEQYF.